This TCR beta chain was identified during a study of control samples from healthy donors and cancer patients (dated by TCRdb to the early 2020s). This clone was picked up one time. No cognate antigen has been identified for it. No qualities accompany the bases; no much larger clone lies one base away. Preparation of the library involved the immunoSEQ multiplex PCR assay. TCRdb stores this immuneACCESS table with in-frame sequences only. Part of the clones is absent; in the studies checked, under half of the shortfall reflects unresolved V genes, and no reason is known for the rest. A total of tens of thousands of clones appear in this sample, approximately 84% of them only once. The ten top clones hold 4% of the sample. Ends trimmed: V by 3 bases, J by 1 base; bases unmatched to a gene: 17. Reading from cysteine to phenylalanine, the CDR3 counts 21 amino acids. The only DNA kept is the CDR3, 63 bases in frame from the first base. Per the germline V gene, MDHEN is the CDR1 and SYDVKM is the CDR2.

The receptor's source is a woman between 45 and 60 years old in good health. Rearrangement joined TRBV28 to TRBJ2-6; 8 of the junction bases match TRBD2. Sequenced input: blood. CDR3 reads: CASSFSYTTGTSSSGANVLTF. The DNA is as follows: TGTGCCAGCAGTTTTTCATATACAACCGGGACTAGTTCATCTGGGGCCAACGTCCTGACTTTC.